The 18 T cell receptor beta chains below were found in one sample sequenced in a study of blood T cell repertoires in COVID-19. The assay was immunoSEQ multiplex PCR, and TCRdb's table has in-frame clones only and misses some. The sample includes some 200,000 clones, around four fifths of them seen just once. Source material: peripheral blood. The receptors were sampled from a woman in her sixties or seventies with COVID-19, enrolled during active disease.

J is TRBJ2-1 and V is TRBV6-5; 8 bases map to TRBD2. The CDR3 loop spans 15 amino acids. The germline V gene encodes CDR1 MNHEY and CDR2 SVGAGI. Trimming took 0 bases from V and 5 from J; bases not matched to a gene: 3. CDR3 region: CASSYSTSGDNEQFF. In DNA form, the CDR3 reads TGTGCCAGCAGTTACTCAACTAGCGGAGACAATGAGCAGTTCTTC.

The chain joins TRBV15 to TRBJ1-4, with D tentatively TRBD1 (5 bases). V was cut by 4 bases and J by 7 bases, with 16 bases left in between. The CDR3 length is 15 residues. Per the germline V gene, CDR1 is LNHNV and CDR2 is YYDKDF (reference sequence). The CDR3 DNA follows: TGTGCCACCAGCATGGGGGGGGATGCAGGTGAAAAACTGTTTTTT. Its translation: CATSMGGDAGEKLFF.

This chain joins TRBV6-5 and TRBJ1-4; D is unresolved. V gave up 8 bases and J gave up 8 bases, with 18 bases separating them. The CDR3 runs to 14 residues. CDR1 MNHEY and CDR2 SVGAGI come from the germline V gene. Here the CDR3 DNA reads TGTGCCAGCCGTCCCCAGATAACGGGGGAAAAACTGTTTTTT. Protein product: CASRPQITGEKLFF.

J is TRBJ1-1 and V is TRBV28; 7 nucleotides line up with TRBD1. Germline lookup yields CDR1 MDHEN and CDR2 SYDVKM. J gave up 10 bases and V 6 bases, and 14 bases lay outside the gene matches. The CDR3 has 14 amino acids. The chain's CDR3 is CASSTHDREVGAFF. The DNA for the CDR3 is TGTGCCAGCAGCACTCACGACAGGGAGGTTGGAGCTTTCTTT.

The chain is built from TRBV9 and TRBJ1-6; TRBD1 might be the D (5 bases). The length of the CDR3 is 13 residues. V dropped 8 bases and J dropped 7 bases, with 13 bases sitting between them. Germline CDR1 is SGDLS and CDR2 is YYNGEE. This CDR3 is CASSGDKNSPLHF. The CDR3 DNA sequence: TGTGCCAGTTCGGGGGATAAGAATTCACCCCTCCACTTT.

V and J are TRBV6-5 and TRBJ2-2, with TRBD1 as a possible D gene (5 bases). Deletions cut 7 bases from V and 3 bases from J, with 12 bases between. This CDR3 spans 14 amino acids. Looked up from germline, CDR1 is MNHEY and CDR2 is SVGAGI. CDR3 amino acids: CASKGPSDTGELFF. Here the CDR3 DNA reads TGTGCCAGCAAGGGGCCCTCGGACACCGGGGAGCTGTTTTTT.

J is TRBJ2-1 and V is TRBV2; a possible D gene is TRBD2 (6 bases). The ends were cut back, 6 bases at V and 4 bases at J, with 16 bases in the middle. The CDR3 consists of 15 residues. Germline CDR1 and CDR2: SNHLY and FYNNEI. The CDR3 sequence: CASRVSASEYNEQFF. The CDR3 nucleotides are TGTGCCAGCAGAGTCTCGGCTAGCGAGTACAATGAGCAGTTCTTC.

The count of this clone is one. V usage is TRBV19 and J usage is TRBJ1-2; D gene uncertain. Germline-derived CDR1 and CDR2 are LNHDA and SQIVND (reference sequence). V was cut by 3 bases and J by 4 bases, with 9 bases left in between. The CDR3 totals 13 residues. The CDR3 DNA sequence: TGTGCCAGTAGTATGAAACGGGTCTATGGCTACACCTTC. This encodes CASSMKRVYGYTF.

This chain uses TRBV5-6 with TRBJ1-3; D is unresolved. In germline, CDR1 is SGHDT, CDR2 YYEEEE. This CDR3 has 16 amino acids. The V end lost 4 bases, the J end lost 0 bases, and 14 bases lay between the germline ends. CDR3 DNA sequence: TGTGCCAGCAGCGTGTGGCGGGTCCGCTCTGGAAACACCATATATTTT. Encoded protein: CASSVWRVRSGNTIYF.

This clone came up once. The chain recombines TRBV6-5 with TRBJ2-2, with no clear D. Germline CDR1 MNHEY, CDR2 SVGAGI. V dropped 7 bases and J dropped 0 bases, with 12 bases sitting between them. The CDR3 has 15 amino acids. CDR3 residues: CASTRLLPNTGELFF. The DNA of the CDR3 is TGTGCCAGCACCCGACTCCTTCCGAACACCGGGGAGCTGTTTTTT.

The chain employs TRBV18 and TRBJ1-1; 7 bases map to TRBD1. CDR3 length equals 14 residues. J lost 4 bases, V lost 4 bases, and 6 bases had no gene match. Germline V lookup: CDR1 KGHSH, CDR2 LQKENI. DNA for the CDR3: TGTGCCAGCTCACTACCAGGGGGAATCACTGAAGCTTTCTTT. This encodes CASSLPGGITEAFF.

V is TRBV10-3 and J is TRBJ1-4; 9 bases are shared with TRBD1. J gave up 8 bases and V 7 bases, and 5 bases lay outside the gene matches. The CDR3 contains 13 residues. The germline V gene has CDR1 ENHRY and CDR2 SYGVKD. CDR3 coding DNA: TGTGCCATCAAGGACAGGGGAGAGGAAAAACTGTTTTTT. Its translation: CAIKDRGEEKLFF.

The V and J genes are TRBV5-1 and TRBJ1-1; weak D call: TRBD1 (5 bases). There are 15 residues in the CDR3. V lost 7 bases, J lost 3 bases, and 19 bases lay in between. Looked up from germline, CDR1 is SGHRS and CDR2 is YFSETQ. CDR3 coding DNA: TGCGCCAGCGGGGTCAGGGAGGGTAGAGACACTGAAGCTTTCTTT. This translates into CASGVREGRDTEAFF.

The chain combines TRBV28 with TRBJ2-1, with 10 bases fitting TRBD1. CDR1 is MDHEN and CDR2 is SYDVKM in the germline V gene. Losses at the gene ends were 6 bases for V and 6 bases for J; bases not matched to a gene: 8. The CDR3 contains 15 residues. The CDR3 here is CASSTRDRGVNEQFF. As DNA, the CDR3 is TGTGCCAGCAGCACACGGGACAGGGGAGTCAATGAGCAGTTCTTC. Full variable domain (rest looked up from reference TRBV28 and TRBJ2-1): DVKVTQSSRYLVKRTGEKVFLECVQDMDHENMFWYRQDPGLGLRLIYFSYDVKMKEKGDIPEGYSVSREKKERFSLILESASTNQTSMYLCASSTRDRGVNEQFFGPGTRLTVL.

The chain uses TRBV27 and TRBJ1-2; D gene ambiguous. This CDR3 is 13 amino acids long. Germline-derived CDR1 and CDR2 are MNHEY and SMNVEV (reference sequence). The V end was cut by 4 bases, the J end by 8 bases, with 14 bases between. CDR3 loop: CASSSPGGEGYTF. The CDR3 nucleotides are TGTGCCAGCAGTTCCCCGGGAGGCGAAGGCTACACCTTC.

This chain uses TRBV6-2 or TRBV6-3 with TRBJ1-5; no clear D gene. This CDR3 region has 14 residues. V gave up 4 bases and J gave up 0 bases, with 7 bases separating them. Germline V gene data show CDR1 as MNHEY and CDR2 as SVGEGT. The CDR3 region has the DNA TGTGCCAGCAGTTTTGTCAGTAGCAATCAGCCCCAGCATTTT. It is translated as CASSFVSSNQPQHF.

This chain uses TRBV28 with TRBJ1-2, with D possibly being TRBD1 (6 bases). Germline lookup yields CDR1 MDHEN and CDR2 SYDVKM. Trimming pared 7 bases from V and 11 bases from J, leaving 32 bases between. This CDR3 comprises 17 residues. The CDR3 DNA follows: TGTGCCAGCACCTCCCTAGGGGACATCAACGCCCCGACCGGATACACCTTC. It translates to CASTSLGDINAPTGYTF.

The chain uses TRBV7-8 and TRBJ1-2; a possible D gene is TRBD1 (6 bases). Germline assignment: CDR1 SGHVS and CDR2 FQNEAQ. The CDR3 extends over 14 amino acids. V was shortened by 5 bases and J by 4 bases, with 14 bases between the two germline ends. In DNA form, the CDR3 reads TGTGCCAGCAGCCCAGGGGTGAATCCCTATGGCTACACCTTC. Protein sequence: CASSPGVNPYGYTF.